This T cell receptor beta chain derives from a study of CD8 T cells in ankylosing spondylitis. Broader study findings: Researchers report that disease-linked clones proved CD8+ and relatively rare in peripheral blood. Earlier authors reported some of these motif variants in reactive arthritis synovial fluid and blood. Characteristic, it appeared, of ankylosing spondylitis blood was a TCR beta motif of several highly homologous variants.

In making TCR beta libraries, quantitative 5'-RACE with molecular barcodes was used. TCRdb passed the 5' RACE reads through MiXCR, listing each CDR3 protein once. The table includes about 160,000 distinct CDR3 sequences, approximately 48% detected once. V lost 5 bases, J lost 1 base, and 5 bases stayed unmatched. The CDR3 is made up of 16 amino acids. As regards this clonotype: Its antigen is not known.

The receptor comes from a male donor with ankylosing spondylitis. The V gene is TRBV12-3 or TRBV12-4, the J gene TRBJ2-7, with TRBD2 identical over 13 bases. Input material: synovial fluid, either unsorted or a sorted T cell fraction (not recorded which). The CDR3 protein is CASSRLLAGGSYEQYF. CDR3 DNA: TGTGCCAGCAGTCGGTTACTAGCGGGGGGGTCCTACGAGCAGTACTTC.